This record concerns one T cell receptor beta chain sequence. The CDR3 extends over 15 amino acids. V shed 3 bases and J 5 bases; nucleotides not matched to a gene: 7. CDR1 and CDR2 (germline): MGHRA, YSYEKL. This sample is drawn from a study of CD8 T cells in Susac syndrome. Controls were healthy donors (matched for age and sex). cDNA came from about 0.5 to 1 ug RNA primed by random hexamers. Coverage of TCR beta CDR3 amplification by immunoSEQ multiplex PCR extended to 54 Vbeta and 13 Jbeta. TCRdb used MiXCR to reprocess the immunoSEQ multiplex PCR reads, holding one entry per CDR3 protein. This table holds some 99,000 distinct CDR3 sequences, 95% to 98% found once.

The source material was CD4+ T cells from PBMCs. This receptor was identified in a human donor in good health. The chain uses TRBV4-1 and TRBJ2-3, with 8 bases matching TRBD1. The CDR3 loop is CASSQRGQGIDTQYF. DNA of the CDR3: TGCGCCAGCAGCCAGAGAGGACAGGGAATAGATACGCAGTATTTT.